The entry below describes one T cell receptor (beta chain). What it binds is unknown. This sample is drawn from a study of OX40 agonist ivuxolimab in advanced cancers. General observations from the study: With doses of 0.1-3.0 mg/kg, partial responders showed among the lowest clonal expansion. There were, on average, more expanded clones in CD8+ T cells than in CD4+.

Clones were sequenced by immunoSEQ multiplex PCR, and TCRdb holds only the in-frame ones, with some missing. The sample consists of tens of thousands of clones, over 85% of them appearing once. Germline V gene lookup returns CDR1 SGHVS and CDR2 FNYEAQ. J gave up 0 bases and V 5 bases, and 8 bases lay outside the gene matches. The CDR3 covers 16 residues. The sample consisted of CD4+ or CD8+ T cells sorted from blood, taken in a trial of the OX40 agonist ivuxolimab. This TCR was sampled from an adult with an advanced solid tumor such as melanoma, head and neck, liver or kidney cancer. This rearrangement joins TRBV7-6 to TRBJ2-7, with 9 bases matching TRBD2. CDR3 loop: CASSRDSGGGSYEQYF. The CDR3 bases are TGTGCCAGCAGCCGAGATAGCGGGGGAGGCTCCTACGAGCAGTACTTC.